This T cell receptor beta chain derives from a study of T cells in Graves' hyperthyroidism and ophthalmopathy. Study-level information: Peripheral blood was collected at initial diagnosis, before any treatment. General study findings and limits: Clonotypes that were expanded in thyroid above 0.001 mostly appeared in blood too.

Lactation, pregnancy, other autoimmune disease or uncontrolled infection excluded patients. This clonotype was seen only a few times. What it binds is not known. V lost 5 bases and J lost 4, with 12 bases in between. The CDR3 runs to 14 residues. CDR1 and CDR2 (germline): PRHDT, FYEKMQ (reference sequence). Researchers amplified the TCR beta CDR3 regions from RNA transcripts. The HTBI primer set was used in a first-round RT-PCR of the TCR CDR3. TCRdb redid the calling of the multiplex PCR reads with MiXCR, one entry per CDR3 protein. The sample has around 690,000 distinct CDR3 sequences; roughly 20% are singletons.

The chain is built from TRBV13 and TRBJ1-3, with D perhaps matching TRBD1 (6 bases). The sequence came from a man aged 30 to 45 with Graves' ophthalmopathy. The sequencing sample was made of blood. The CDR3 is CASSRGLGGNTIYF. CDR3 sequence (DNA): TGTGCCAGCAGCCGGGGGCTAGGCGGAAACACCATATATTTT.